One and the same sample provided the 27 T cell receptor beta chains below, sequenced in a study of CD8+ T cells in alopecia areata. Treatment of the sample: oral pan-JAK inhibitor, 5-10 mg twice daily. Sequencing used cDNA as its template, made by extracting RNA and reverse transcribing it. The protocol was immunoSEQ multiplex PCR, while the TCRdb copy is restricted to in-frame clones and leaves out a portion. The sample includes roughly 190,000 clones, more than 55% of them seen just once. The material was CD4+ T cells sorted from blood, obtained between weeks 47 and 50, from a patient treated with tofacitinib. The receptors shown here come from a human donor with alopecia areata.

J is TRBJ1-5 and V is TRBV18; D is ambiguous. V was trimmed by 3 bases and J by 5 bases, leaving 17 bases between them. CDR3 length: 16 residues. CDR1 KGHSH and CDR2 LQKENI come from the germline V gene. CDR3 sequence reads: CASSPSVGGRDQPQHF. CDR3 DNA: TGTGCCAGCTCACCCTCTGTTGGAGGGAGGGATCAGCCCCAGCATTTT.

This sequence joins TRBV19 and TRBJ2-1; D is uncertain. CDR3 length equals 13 residues. Germline-derived CDR1 and CDR2 are LNHDA and SQIVND (reference sequence). Trimming removed 0 bases from V and 8 bases from J, with 8 bases in between. This chain's CDR3 is CASSIDRKDEQFF. The CDR3 region has the DNA TGTGCCAGTAGTATAGATAGGAAGGATGAGCAGTTCTTC.

The rearrangement links TRBV30 to TRBJ2-1; 13 nucleotides agree with TRBD2. V dropped 1 base and J dropped 1; count of bases not matched to a gene: 7. The germline V gene encodes CDR1 GTSNPN and CDR2 SVGIG (reference sequence). The CDR3 extends over 18 amino acids. The CDR3 here is CAWSGRKLAGGSYNEQFF. As DNA, the CDR3 is TGTGCCTGGAGTGGCAGGAAACTAGCGGGGGGGTCCTACAATGAGCAGTTCTTC.

This chain joins TRBV6-5 and TRBJ1-1; D is perhaps TRBD1 (5 bases). The CDR3 runs to 14 residues. Germline values: CDR1 MNHEY, CDR2 SVGAGI. Trimming cost V 6 bases and J 5 bases, with 16 bases left between them. The CDR3 is CASSLGWGLTEAFF. The CDR3 region has the DNA TGTGCCAGCAGCCTGGGTTGGGGACTAACTGAAGCTTTCTTT.

This chain uses TRBV6-1 with TRBJ2-1; D uncertain. Trimming left V 6 bases short and J 7 bases short, with 7 bases between. In germline, CDR1 is MNHNS, CDR2 SASEGT. The CDR3 is 11 amino acids. CDR3 DNA: TGTGCCAGCAGCCTCCGGAATGAGCAGTTCTTC. Protein: CASSLRNEQFF.

The J gene is TRBJ1-5, the V gene TRBV29-1, with TRBD1 as a possible D gene (6 bases). Deletions cut 6 bases from V and 6 bases from J, with 15 bases between. The CDR3 runs to 13 residues. The germline CDR1 and CDR2 sequences are SQVTM and ANQGSEA. CDR3: CSVVQGLGQPQHF. DNA of the CDR3: TGCAGCGTCGTTCAGGGGCTGGGTCAGCCCCAGCATTTT.

The chain joins TRBV2 to TRBJ1-6; D gene uncertain. This CDR3 has 12 residues. Germline CDR1 SNHLY, CDR2 FYNNEI. Trimming shortened V by 4 bases and J by 10 bases, and 8 bases separated the two germline ends. CDR3 amino acids: CASSVTVSPLHF. The CDR3 nucleotides read TGTGCCAGCAGTGTTACAGTCTCACCCCTCCACTTT.

The chain uses TRBV9 and TRBJ2-7, with a possible D match to TRBD1 (5 bases). Germline assignment: CDR1 SGDLS and CDR2 YYNGEE. This CDR3 spans 14 amino acids. Deletions cut 3 bases from V and 4 bases from J, with 14 bases between. CDR3: CASSETVRAYEQYF. In DNA, the CDR3 is TGTGCCAGCAGCGAGACGGTCAGGGCTTACGAGCAGTACTTC. Filled out from reference TRBV9 and TRBJ2-7, the complete variable domain reads DSGVTQTPKHLITATGQRVTLRCSPRSGDLSVYWYQQSLDQGLQFLIQYYNGEERAKGNILERFSAQQFPDLHSELNLSSLELGDSALYFCASSETVRAYEQYFGPGTRLTVT.

This clone was seen a few times. The chain employs TRBV7-2 and TRBJ2-1, with TRBD2 identical over 12 bases. The CDR3 sequence is 16 residues long. V was clipped by 1 base and J by 7 bases; unmatched bases: 5. Germline-derived CDR1 and CDR2 are SGHTA and FQGNSA. The CDR3 nucleotides are TGTGCCAGCAGCTTAGTAACTAGCGGGGGGAAAAATGAGCAGTTCTTC. Translating it yields CASSLVTSGGKNEQFF.

The chain is built from TRBV11-3 and TRBJ2-7; 10 bases are shared with TRBD2. The CDR3 has 16 amino acids. V was pared by 5 bases and J by 2 bases, with 9 bases of the junction left unmatched. The V gene's germline CDR1 is SGHNT and CDR2 YENEEA. The CDR3 sequence: CASSVTSSGGAYEQYF. CDR3 nucleotide sequence: TGTGCCAGCAGCGTCACCTCAAGCGGGGGGGCCTACGAGCAGTACTTC. The full variable domain, in which reference TRBV11-3 and TRBJ2-7 provide the parts outside the CDR3, is EAGVVQSPRYKIIEKKQPVAFWCNPISGHNTLYWYLQNLGQGPELLIRYENEEAVDDSQLPKDRFSAERLKGVDSTLKIQPAELGDSAVYLCASSVTSSGGAYEQYFGPGTRLTVT.

J is TRBJ1-1 and V is TRBV25-1; D might be TRBD1 (6 bases). V lost 6 bases to trimming and J lost 1 base, with 12 bases between them. This CDR3 spans 14 amino acids. Looked up from germline, CDR1 is MGHDK and CDR2 is SYGVNS. The CDR3 reads CASRMDSSNTEAFF. DNA of the CDR3: TGTGCCAGCAGAATGGACAGCTCGAACACTGAAGCTTTCTTT. The full variable domain, completed using reference TRBV25-1 and TRBJ1-1, is EADIYQTPRYLVIGTGKKITLECSQTMGHDKMYWYQQDPGMELHLIHYSYGVNSTEKGDLSSESTVSRIRTEHFPLTLESARPSHTSQYLCASRMDSSNTEAFFGQGTRLTVV.

This chain joins TRBV10-2 and TRBJ1-2; maybe TRBD1 (6 bases). Germline V gives CDR1 WSHSY, CDR2 SAAADI. The CDR3 spans 14 residues. V lost 8 bases and J lost 3, with 16 bases in between. CDR3 sequence: CASSPPGADYGYTF. The CDR3 DNA is TGCGCCAGCTCCCCCCCGGGGGCTGACTATGGCTACACCTTC.

V and J are TRBV5-1 and TRBJ1-1, with D possibly TRBD1 on 6 matching bases. Germline CDR1 is SGHRS and CDR2 is YFSETQ. The CDR3 is 13 amino acids. The V and J ends lost 5 bases and 6 bases respectively, with 14 bases between them. CDR3 nucleotide sequence: TGCGCCAGCAGAACAGGGCCAGTCGCTGAAGCTTTCTTT. This codes for CASRTGPVAEAFF.

The gene calls are TRBV9 and TRBJ2-7; D may be TRBD2 (6 bases). The CDR3 has 15 amino acids. The V and J ends lost 0 bases and 1 base respectively, with 11 bases between them. CDR1 and CDR2 from the germline V gene are SGDLS and YYNGEE. CDR3 protein: CASSVEEGLSYEQYF. The CDR3 nucleotides read TGTGCCAGCAGCGTAGAAGAGGGACTTTCCTACGAGCAGTACTTC.

This clone has a count of ten or more. The chain employs TRBV5-6 and TRBJ2-6; TRBD1 matches at 9 bases. V gave up 5 bases and J gave up 0 bases; unmatched junction bases: 3. CDR3 length equals 16 residues. CDR1 is SGHDT, CDR2 YYEEEE, per germline. This CDR3 reads CASRGTGRSGANVLTF. The CDR3 DNA reads as TGTGCCAGCAGGGGGACAGGGCGCTCTGGGGCCAACGTCCTGACTTTC.

This clone was recorded once. This sequence joins TRBV30 and TRBJ1-3; D is unresolved. Between the trimmed V and J ends, which lost 2 bases and 2 bases, there was a span of 4 bases. Per the germline V gene, CDR1 is GTSNPN and CDR2 is SVGIG (reference sequence). The CDR3 spans 12 residues. CDR3 sequence reads: CAWSFAGNTIYF. The CDR3, as DNA: TGTGCCTGGAGTTTTGCTGGAAACACCATATATTTT.

The chain combines TRBV2 with TRBJ1-2; 9 positions match TRBD1. CDR1 and CDR2 (germline): SNHLY, FYNNEI. Losses at the gene ends were 8 bases for V and 7 bases for J; bases not matched to a gene: 11. CDR3 size: 14 residues. The CDR3 DNA reads as TGTGCCAGCCTACGAGAACAGGGGGCTGGTGGCTACACCTTC. Its translation is CASLREQGAGGYTF.

This clone has more than one count but fewer than ten. The J gene is TRBJ1-6, the V gene TRBV14, with D perhaps TRBD1 (6 bases). The CDR3 consists of 15 residues. V was trimmed by 1 base and J by 7 bases, leaving 11 bases between them. The germline V gene encodes CDR1 SGHDN and CDR2 FVKESK. CDR3 coding DNA: TGTGCCAGCAGCCAAGGACGGGGGCGGAATTCACCCCTCCACTTT. Translation: CASSQGRGRNSPLHF.

This clone occurred a few times. This chain joins TRBV29-1 and TRBJ2-1, with D unclear. The V gene lost 0 bases and the J gene lost 0 bases, with 6 bases spanning the gap. The germline V gene has CDR1 SQVTM and CDR2 ANQGSEA. The CDR3 loop spans 14 amino acids. The CDR3 nucleotides are TGCAGCGTTGAAGATCAGGCCTCCTACAATGAGCAGTTCTTC. Translating it yields CSVEDQASYNEQFF.

V and J are TRBV29-1 and TRBJ2-6; D is unclear. V dropped 4 bases and J dropped 0 bases, with 10 bases sitting between them. The germline V gene has CDR1 SQVTM and CDR2 ANQGSEA. This CDR3 has 15 residues. CDR3 sequence: CSVVGGASGANVLTF. The CDR3 DNA follows: TGCAGCGTTGTCGGCGGCGCCTCTGGGGCCAACGTCCTGACTTTC.

V gene TRBV29-1 combines with J gene TRBJ1-2, with D unresolved. Trimming shortened V by 4 bases and J by 3 bases, and 15 bases separated the two germline ends. Germline lookup yields CDR1 SQVTM and CDR2 ANQGSEA. This CDR3 has 14 residues. CDR3 in amino acids: CSVVLMQSDYGYTF. Here the CDR3 DNA reads TGCAGCGTTGTGTTGATGCAGTCTGACTATGGCTACACCTTC.

For the CDR3, the DNA is TGTGCCAGCACCCTAGGGGGCACTAGCACAGATACGCAGTATTTT. It encodes CASTLGGTSTDTQYF. The chain joins TRBV9 to TRBJ2-3; 7 nucleotides line up with TRBD1. Germline assignment: CDR1 SGDLS and CDR2 YYNGEE. CDR3 length equals 15 residues. V dropped 6 bases and J dropped 0; count of bases not matched to a gene: 7.

This rearrangement joins TRBV27 to TRBJ2-1, with D possibly TRBD1 on 5 matching bases. The germline V gene encodes CDR1 MNHEY and CDR2 SMNVEV (reference sequence). The length of the CDR3 is 13 residues. V gave up 5 bases and J gave up 6 bases, with 11 bases separating them. This CDR3 is CASSPRQPNEQFF. CDR3 DNA sequence: TGTGCCAGCAGTCCTCGACAGCCCAATGAGCAGTTCTTC.

The chain carries TRBV11-2 and TRBJ2-3; 8 nucleotides match TRBD2. Germline V gene sequence: CDR1 SGHAT, CDR2 FQNNGV. The CDR3 loop spans 14 amino acids. Trimming at V came to 2 bases and at J to 8 bases, leaving 6 bases not matched to a gene. CDR3 loop: CASSLQERGTTQYF. The CDR3 nucleotides read TGTGCCAGCAGCTTACAGGAGCGGGGGACTACGCAGTATTTT.

Of note for this clone: The same CDR3 is also encoded by other DNA sequences in this sample. This chain joins TRBV5-1 and TRBJ1-2; 9 nucleotides line up with TRBD1. The CDR3 runs 13 residues. Unmatched junction bases numbered 0, after V lost 0 bases and J lost 6 bases. Germline lookup yields CDR1 SGHRS and CDR2 YFSETQ. The CDR3 spells CASSLGTGDGYTF. As DNA, the CDR3 is TGCGCCAGCAGCTTGGGGACAGGGGATGGCTACACCTTC.

The rearrangement links TRBV6-6 to TRBJ2-7; TRBD2 is a possible D gene (5 bases). V lost 10 bases and J 3 bases, leaving 10 bases between the germline ends. CDR3 length: 11 residues. CDR1 and CDR2 from the germline V gene are MNHNY and SVGAGI (reference sequence). The CDR3 nucleotides are TGTGCCACCCAAGGAGGCTACGAGCAGTACTTC. Translated: CATQGGYEQYF.

The chain joins TRBV29-1 to TRBJ2-3; TRBD1 might be the D (6 bases). This CDR3 is 11 amino acids long. Trimming shortened V by 4 bases and J by 9 bases, and 11 bases separated the two germline ends. Germline CDR1 SQVTM, CDR2 ANQGSEA. The CDR3: CSVVGTGTQYF. CDR3 coding DNA: TGCAGCGTTGTAGGTACAGGGACGCAGTATTTT.